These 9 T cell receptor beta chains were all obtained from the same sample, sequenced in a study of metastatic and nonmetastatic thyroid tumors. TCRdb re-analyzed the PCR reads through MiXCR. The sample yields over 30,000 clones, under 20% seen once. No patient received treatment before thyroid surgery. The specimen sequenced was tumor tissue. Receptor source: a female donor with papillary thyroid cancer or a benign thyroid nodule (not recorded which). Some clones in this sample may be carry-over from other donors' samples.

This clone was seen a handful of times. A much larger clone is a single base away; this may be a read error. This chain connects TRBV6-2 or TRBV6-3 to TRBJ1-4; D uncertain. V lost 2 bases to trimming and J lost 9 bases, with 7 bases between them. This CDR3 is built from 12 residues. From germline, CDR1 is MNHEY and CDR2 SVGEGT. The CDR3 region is CASSYPLKKLFF. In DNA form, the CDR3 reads TGTGCCAGCAGTTACCCCTTGAAAAAACTGTTTTTT.

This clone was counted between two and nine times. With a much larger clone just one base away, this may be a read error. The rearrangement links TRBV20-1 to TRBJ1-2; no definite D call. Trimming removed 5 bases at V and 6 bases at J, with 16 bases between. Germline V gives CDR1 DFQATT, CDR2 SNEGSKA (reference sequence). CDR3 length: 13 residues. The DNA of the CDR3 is TGCAGTGCTGTGAATGAACGAGGAAATGGCTACACCTTC. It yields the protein CSAVNERGNGYTF.

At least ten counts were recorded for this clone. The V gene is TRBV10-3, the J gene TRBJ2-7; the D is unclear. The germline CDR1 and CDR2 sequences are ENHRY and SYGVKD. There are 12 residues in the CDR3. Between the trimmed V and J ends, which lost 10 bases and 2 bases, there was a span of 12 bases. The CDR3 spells CATSDGTYEQYF. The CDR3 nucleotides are TGTGCCACCAGCGACGGAACCTACGAGCAGTACTTC.

The CDR3, as DNA: TGTGCCAGCAGCGACCCAGGGGTCCTTGGAGGGGCCAACGTCCTGACTTTC. It specifies CASSDPGVLGGANVLTF. The chain carries TRBV9 and TRBJ2-6; TRBD1 is a possible D gene (6 bases). V shed 3 bases and J shed 4 bases, with 17 bases lying between them. The CDR3 has 17 amino acids. CDR1 and CDR2 from the germline V gene are SGDLS and YYNGEE.

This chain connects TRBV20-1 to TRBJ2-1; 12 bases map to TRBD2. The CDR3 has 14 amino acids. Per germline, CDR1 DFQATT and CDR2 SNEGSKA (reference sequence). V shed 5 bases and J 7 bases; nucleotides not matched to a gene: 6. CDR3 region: CSALAGGSNNEQFF. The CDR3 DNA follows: TGCAGTGCTCTAGCGGGAGGGTCGAATAATGAGCAGTTCTTC.

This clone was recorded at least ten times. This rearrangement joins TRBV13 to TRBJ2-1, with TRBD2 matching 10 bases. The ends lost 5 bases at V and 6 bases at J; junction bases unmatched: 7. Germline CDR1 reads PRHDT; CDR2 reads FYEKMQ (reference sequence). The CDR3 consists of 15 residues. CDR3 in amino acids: CASSPSGLAFNEQFF. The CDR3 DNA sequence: TGTGCCAGCAGCCCTTCGGGACTAGCGTTCAATGAGCAGTTCTTC.

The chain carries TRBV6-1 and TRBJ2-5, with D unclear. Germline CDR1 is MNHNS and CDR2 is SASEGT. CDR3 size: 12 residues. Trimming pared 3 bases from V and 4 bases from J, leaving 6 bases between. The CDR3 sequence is CASSDELETQYF. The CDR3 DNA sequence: TGTGCCAGCAGTGACGAACTAGAGACCCAGTACTTC.

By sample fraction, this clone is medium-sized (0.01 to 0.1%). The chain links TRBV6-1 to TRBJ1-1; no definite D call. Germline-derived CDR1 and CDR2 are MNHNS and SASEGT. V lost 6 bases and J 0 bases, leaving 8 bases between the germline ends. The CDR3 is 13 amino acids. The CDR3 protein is CASRESLNTEAFF. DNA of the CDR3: TGTGCCAGCAGGGAGTCATTGAACACTGAAGCTTTCTTT.

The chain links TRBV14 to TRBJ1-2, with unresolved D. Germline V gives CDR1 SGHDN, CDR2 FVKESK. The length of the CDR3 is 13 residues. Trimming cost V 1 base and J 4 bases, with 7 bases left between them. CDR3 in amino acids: CASSQGQSYGYTF. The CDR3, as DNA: TGTGCCAGCAGCCAAGGGCAGAGCTATGGCTACACCTTC.